The 32 T cell receptor beta chains in this list originate from one sample, sequenced in a study of blood T cells in healthy people across ages. It was with a sample-barcoded 5' primer and a J-beta primer mix that a second PCR of about 6 to 12 cycles was run. Each CDR3 protein gets one entry after TCRdb re-called the 5' RACE reads with MiXCR. The sample carries 710,000 or so distinct CDR3 sequences, 22% recorded once. Sequencing used blood. The receptors come from a man aged 65 to 79 in good health.

The J gene is TRBJ2-1, the V gene TRBV4-1; unclear D gene. In germline, CDR1 is MGHRA, CDR2 YSYEKL. V lost 1 base, J lost 4 bases, and 17 bases lay in between. The CDR3 spans 17 residues. The CDR3 DNA sequence: TGCGCCAGCAGCCAAGGAAACGGACGGAGTCCTTACAATGAGCAGTTCTTC. Translated: CASSQGNGRSPYNEQFF.

The chain joins TRBV29-1 to TRBJ1-5; D uncertain. The CDR3 has 13 residues. Germline V gene lookup returns CDR1 SQVTM and CDR2 ANQGSEA. V was shortened by 5 bases and J by 3 bases, with 11 bases between the two germline ends. The CDR3 DNA sequence: TGCAGCGTTTTAGGTCAAAACAATCAGCCCCAGCATTTT. Its translation is CSVLGQNNQPQHF.

As concerns this clonotype: Sequence at one end of the junction differs from germline and may be a read error. The V gene is TRBV12-3 or TRBV12-4, the J gene TRBJ1-5; 7 nucleotides match TRBD1. CDR3 length: 14 amino acids. CDR3 bases: TGTGCCAGCAGTTCCGGGACAGACAATCGGCCCCAGCATTTT. Amino acids: CASSSGTDNRPQHF.

This clonotype turned up a few times. The rearrangement joins TRBV7-2 to TRBJ2-1; TRBD2 agrees at 7 bases. TRBJ2-7 explains the end of the DNA better; the J call may be wrong. In germline, CDR1 is SGHTA, CDR2 FQGNSA. The CDR3 spans 16 residues. The CDR3 nucleotides are TGTGCCAGCAGCTTAAGCGCCGCTAGCGGACCCTACGAGCAGTACGTC. This gives the protein CASSLSAASGPYEQYV.

This clonotype was recorded a few times. DNA of the CDR3: TGCGCCAGCAGCTTGGTGTTAAGAGAAGATACGCAGTATTTT. Translated: CASSLVLREDTQYF. J is TRBJ2-3 and V is TRBV5-1; D gene uncertain. Trimming took 0 bases from V and 5 from J, leaving 10 bases between them. Germline values: CDR1 SGHRS, CDR2 YFSETQ. The CDR3 covers 14 residues. Full variable domain (outside the CDR3, taken from reference TRBV5-1 and TRBJ2-3): KAGVTQTPRYLIKTRGQQVTLSCSPISGHRSVSWYQQTPGQGLQFLFEYFSETQRNKGNFPGRFSGRQFSNSRSEMNVSTLELGDSALYLCASSLVLREDTQYFGPGTRLTVL.

There are a few counts of this clonotype. The rearrangement joins TRBV3-1 to TRBJ2-1, with D hard to call. The CDR3 totals 18 residues. The V and J ends lost 1 base and 5 bases respectively, with 21 bases between them. The V gene's germline CDR1 is LGHDT and CDR2 YNNKEL (reference sequence). This CDR3 is CASSQARWGSSKDNEQFF. CDR3 nucleotides: TGTGCCAGCAGCCAAGCTAGATGGGGATCATCCAAGGACAATGAGCAGTTCTTC.

This clonotype was seen more than once but under ten times. The chain recombines TRBV4-1 with TRBJ1-5, with 9 bases fitting TRBD1. The ends lost 0 bases at V and 6 bases at J; junction bases unmatched: 6. This CDR3 spans 16 amino acids. Germline CDR1 MGHRA, CDR2 YSYEKL. The CDR3 loop is CASSQDGTGRRQPQHF. In DNA form, the CDR3 reads TGCGCCAGCAGCCAAGATGGGACAGGGAGGCGTCAGCCCCAGCATTTT.

This chain joins TRBV7-2 and TRBJ2-7; D is unresolved. The J call is in doubt because the DNA end fits TRBJ2-1 better. The germline V gene encodes CDR1 SGHTA and CDR2 FQGNSA. This CDR3 is 14 amino acids long. The CDR3 loop reads CASREQVGYNEQFF. The CDR3 DNA is TGTGCCAGCAGGGAGCAGGTGGGGTACAATGAGCAGTTCTTC.

This clonotype was detected only a few times. The chain is built from TRBV28 and TRBJ1-6; D gene unclear. V was cut by 10 bases and J by 14 bases, with 12 bases left in between. Germline V gene sequence: CDR1 MDHEN, CDR2 SYDVKM. This CDR3 comprises 10 residues. This CDR3 reads CATLRRTLHF. The DNA of the CDR3 is TGTGCCACCCTTCGACGGACCCTCCACTTT. Variable domain in full (rest from reference TRBV28 and TRBJ1-6): DVKVTQSSRYLVKRTGEKVFLECVQDMDHENMFWYRQDPGLGLRLIYFSYDVKMKEKGDIPEGYSVSREKKERFSLILESASTNQTSMYLCATLRRTLHFGNGTRLTVT.

J is TRBJ2-3 and V is TRBV21-1; the tabulated D call, TRBD2, remains unverified against the DNA. TRBV21-1 is noted as a pseudogene. This CDR3 has 16 amino acids. This chain's CDR3 is CASSNERGVPVDTQYF. The CDR3, as DNA: TGTGCCAGCAGCAACGAGCGGGGGGTCCCGGTAGATACGCAGTATTTT.

This clonotype was recorded only once. The genes are TRBV29-1 and TRBJ2-1; 11 bases are shared with TRBD2. V shed 4 bases, J shed 10 bases, and the junction held 3 bases outside the gene matches. This CDR3 region has 12 residues. Germline values: CDR1 SQVTM, CDR2 ANQGSEA. The CDR3 DNA follows: TGCAGCGTTGTTAGACTAGCGGGGGAGCAGTTCTTC. It translates to CSVVRLAGEQFF.

This clonotype was picked up a small number of times. This chain uses TRBV15 with TRBJ2-5; 11 bases line up with TRBD1. The CDR3 loop spans 14 amino acids. Trimming at V came to 7 bases and at J to 5 bases, leaving 6 bases not matched to a gene. Germline V gene sequence: CDR1 LNHNV, CDR2 YYDKDF (reference sequence). The CDR3 DNA follows: TGTGCCACCAATACGGACAGGGGGCGTGAGACCCAGTACTTC. Amino acids: CATNTDRGRETQYF.

The chain is built from TRBV29-1 and TRBJ1-2; D is undetermined. V dropped 3 bases and J dropped 4 bases, with 18 bases sitting between them. The CDR3 is made up of 15 amino acids. Germline V gene data show CDR1 as SQVTM and CDR2 as ANQGSEA. Written as DNA, the CDR3 is TGCAGCGTTGAGGCGGGCAGCCTACCCTTCTATGGCTACACCTTC. It encodes CSVEAGSLPFYGYTF.

Points on this clonotype: A much larger clone is a single base away; this may be a read error. The chain employs TRBV12-3 or TRBV12-4 and TRBJ2-3; 9 positions agree with TRBD1. The length of the CDR3 is 17 residues. The trim removed 10 bases at V and 0 bases at J, leaving 14 bases unmatched. The DNA for the CDR3 is TGTGCCAACAGCGTTGTTGGGACAGGGCGTAGCACAGATACGCAGTATTTT. Its protein product is CANSVVGTGRSTDTQYF.

This chain links TRBV20-1 with TRBJ2-1; 13 bases are a match to TRBD2. Germline-derived CDR1 and CDR2 are DFQATT and SNEGSKA (reference sequence). J gave up 0 bases and V 5 bases, and 10 bases lay outside the gene matches. This CDR3 spans 18 amino acids. The CDR3 loop reads CSAHPGLAGFSSYNEQFF. The DNA for the CDR3 is TGCAGTGCTCATCCGGGACTAGCGGGATTTAGCTCCTACAATGAGCAGTTCTTC.

The chain combines TRBV12-3 or TRBV12-4 with TRBJ1-1; perhaps TRBD1 as D (6 bases). The CDR3 has 14 amino acids. V lost 6 bases and J 3 bases, leaving 14 bases between the germline ends. In DNA, the CDR3 is TGTGCCAGCAGGGCACAGGGTGTCGACACTGAAGCTTTCTTT. Amino acids: CASRAQGVDTEAFF.

This clonotype was picked up a small number of times. The chain employs TRBV25-1 and TRBJ1-5, with D possibly being TRBD1 (6 bases). Germline lookup yields CDR1 MGHDK and CDR2 SYGVNS. V was shortened by 5 bases and J by 4 bases, with 12 bases between the two germline ends. This CDR3 has 14 residues. Here the CDR3 reads CASSQTGPNQPQHF. CDR3 bases: TGTGCCAGCAGTCAGACAGGCCCAAATCAGCCCCAGCATTTT.

This clonotype was detected many times. The V and J genes are TRBV29-1 and TRBJ2-1, with TRBD2 identical over 13 bases. J gave up 6 bases and V 6 bases, and 11 bases lay outside the gene matches. This CDR3 region has 16 residues. Looked up from germline, CDR1 is SQVTM and CDR2 is ANQGSEA. The CDR3 DNA reads TGCAGCGTGGATTTACCGGGACTAGCGGGACTCAATGAGCAGTTCTTC. It is translated as CSVDLPGLAGLNEQFF.

This clonotype was detected a few times. The chain links TRBV29-1 to TRBJ1-3; D gene ambiguous. The CDR3 covers 14 residues. CDR1 SQVTM and CDR2 ANQGSEA come from the germline V gene. Trimming pared 6 bases from V and 0 bases from J, leaving 12 bases between. The CDR3 sequence: CSVSQSGSGNTIYF. The DNA for the CDR3 is TGCAGCGTGAGCCAGAGTGGCTCTGGAAACACCATATATTTT.

Only a few counts were recorded for this clonotype. The V and J genes are TRBV7-2 and TRBJ2-5; D gene uncertain. Germline assignment: CDR1 SGHTA and CDR2 FQGNSA. The CDR3 has 11 residues. The V end was cut by 5 bases, the J end by 5 bases, with 6 bases between. CDR3 DNA sequence: TGTGCCAGCAGCACTCACGAGACCCAGTACTTC. Translation: CASSTHETQYF.

V usage is TRBV29-1 and J usage is TRBJ1-4, with D unresolved. V lost 6 bases and J 13 bases, leaving 15 bases between the germline ends. Germline CDR1 and CDR2: SQVTM and ANQGSEA. CDR3 length: 11 residues. In nucleotides, the CDR3 is TGCAGCGTCGAGAAAGTGGGCACACTGTTTTTT. Protein sequence: CSVEKVGTLFF.

This clonotype was counted between two and nine times. V usage is TRBV7-2 and J usage is TRBJ2-7, with D perhaps matching TRBD1 or TRBD2 (5 bases each). The germline CDR1 and CDR2 sequences are SGHTA and FQGNSA. The CDR3 totals 12 residues. The V end lost 4 bases, the J end lost 12 bases, and 16 bases lay between the germline ends. The CDR3 DNA sequence: TGTGCCAGCAGCTCGAGACTGGGACCTTGGTACGTC. As protein: CASSSRLGPWYV.

J is TRBJ2-7 and V is TRBV6-5, with TRBD2 identical over 9 bases. The J call may be in error: the DNA end matches TRBJ2-5 better. The germline V gene encodes CDR1 MNHEY and CDR2 SVGAGI. CDR3 size: 14 residues. The CDR3 sequence: CASSYLTSGETQYF. DNA of the CDR3: TGTGCCAGCAGTTACTTGACTAGCGGAGAGACCCAGTACTTC.

This clonotype was seen a handful of times. CDR3 protein: CASSPLRHNSNQPQHF. CDR3 in DNA: TGTGCCAGCAGCCCCTTGAGACATAATAGCAATCAGCCCCAGCATTTT. This rearrangement joins TRBV7-8 to TRBJ1-5; no firm D call. Germline loops: CDR1 SGHVS, CDR2 FQNEAQ. V shed 5 bases and J shed 0 bases, with 14 bases lying between them. The CDR3 totals 16 residues.

The sample holds many counts of this clonotype. This rearrangement joins TRBV11-2 to TRBJ1-4; weak D call: TRBD1 (5 bases). Germline CDR1 reads SGHAT; CDR2 reads FQNNGV. There are 16 residues in the CDR3. Trimming cost V 1 base and J 2 bases, with 11 bases left between them. The CDR3 sequence: CASSLGVRGTNEKLFF. DNA for the CDR3: TGTGCCAGCAGCTTAGGGGTCCGGGGGACTAATGAAAAACTGTTTTTT.

About this clonotype itself: The junction differs from germline at one of its ends, possibly a read error. The genes are TRBV7-2 and TRBJ2-3; D could derive from TRBD1 or TRBD2 (5 bases each). The V gene's germline CDR1 is SGHTA and CDR2 FQGNSA. This CDR3 has 16 amino acids. The CDR3 spells CASSIALVATADTQYF. The CDR3 DNA sequence: TGTGCCAGCAGCATAGCCCTCGTAGCGACAGCAGATACGCAGTATTTT. Together with reference TRBV7-2 and TRBJ2-3, the CDR3 gives the full variable domain: GAGVSQSPSNKVTEKGKDVELRCDPISGHTALYWYRQSLGQGLEFLIYFQGNSAPDKSGLPSDRFSAERTGGSVSTLTIQRTQQEDSAVYLCASSIALVATADTQYFGPGTRLTVL.

The chain couples TRBV10-3 to TRBJ2-3; 7 bases fit TRBD1. Germline CDR1 reads ENHRY; CDR2 reads SYGVKD. The V gene end was trimmed by 5 bases and the J gene end by 0 bases; junction bases not matched to a gene: 2. The CDR3 extends over 14 amino acids. CDR3 sequence: CAISTGQSTDTQYF. CDR3 nucleotides: TGTGCCATCAGTACGGGACAGAGCACAGATACGCAGTATTTT.

This clonotype was counted between two and nine times. The chain employs TRBV19 and TRBJ1-2, with TRBD1 matching 7 bases. The CDR3 extends over 15 amino acids. The ends lost 6 bases at V and 4 bases at J; junction bases unmatched: 11. Germline CDR1 reads LNHDA; CDR2 reads SQIVND (reference sequence). In DNA, the CDR3 is TGTGCCAGTAGCCCAACAGGGGAAATGGTCTATGGCTACACCTTC. Amino acids: CASSPTGEMVYGYTF.

To note about this clonotype: A clone one base away is much larger, so this may be a read error. The chain uses TRBV18 and TRBJ2-3; 10 positions match TRBD1. The CDR3 contains 15 residues. Per the germline V gene, CDR1 is KGHSH and CDR2 is LQKENI. CDR3 DNA sequence: TGTGCCAGCTCACCCGGGACAGGGGCCACAGATACGCTGTATTTT. It is translated as CASSPGTGATDTLYF.

The V call is TRBV5-1, the J call TRBJ2-5; D is ambiguous. The ends were cut back, 6 bases at V and 5 bases at J, with 11 bases in the middle. The CDR3 consists of 12 residues. The germline gives CDR1 SGHRS, CDR2 YFSETQ. The DNA for the CDR3 is TGCGCCAGCAACTGGGATCGGGAGACCCAGTACTTC. Translation gives CASNWDRETQYF.

CDR3 nucleotide sequence: TGTGCCAGCAGCTCCGGCGCCCGGGGTGGGAACACTGAAGCTTTCTTT. This gives the protein CASSSGARGGNTEAFF. V gene TRBV6-1 combines with J gene TRBJ1-1; D uncertain. Germline assignment: CDR1 MNHNS and CDR2 SASEGT. The CDR3 sequence is 16 residues long. Trimming shortened V by 6 bases and J by 1 base, and 18 bases separated the two germline ends.

The chain is built from TRBV12-3 or TRBV12-4 and TRBJ2-5; possible D gene TRBD2, 6 bases. The germline V and J ends were trimmed by 6 bases and 2 bases, with 13 bases remaining between them. The CDR3 covers 14 residues. Here the CDR3 DNA reads TGTGCCAGCAGGAAATCTAGCGTTCAAGAGACCCAGTACTTC. It specifies CASRKSSVQETQYF.